Below, 8 T cell receptor beta chains from the same sample are listed, as sequenced in a study of post-analysis software for immune sequencing data. Overall study results and limits: A handful of TRBV segments were significantly more frequent in patients than in controls. TRBV5-6, TRBV5-1 and TRBV20-1 were among these segments.

These receptors have no identified antigens. The TCR beta cDNA libraries contained unique molecular identifiers. TCRdb used MiXCR to reprocess the PCR reads, holding one entry per CDR3 protein. The sample holds roughly 400,000 distinct CDR3 sequences, 39% seen once. The sample taken for sequencing was blood. The receptors shown here come from a girl aged 2-10 years with multiple sclerosis.

In its sample, this clonotype was seen a few times. The chain is built from TRBV11-2 and TRBJ2-3; TRBD2 might be the D (5 bases). The CDR3 is made up of 16 amino acids. V was shortened by 3 bases and J by 1 base, with 14 bases between the two germline ends. In germline, CDR1 is SGHAT, CDR2 FQNNGV. DNA of the CDR3: TGTGCCAGCAGCTTGAATGATCCGAGGGGCACAGATACGCAGTATTTT. This encodes CASSLNDPRGTDTQYF.

V gene TRBV29-1 combines with J gene TRBJ1-2, with D hard to call. Trimming stripped 4 bases from V and 4 bases from J, with 7 bases between. This CDR3 region has 11 residues. CDR1 SQVTM and CDR2 ANQGSEA come from the germline V gene. The CDR3 sequence is CSVGAAYGYTF. CDR3 sequence (DNA): TGCAGCGTTGGGGCCGCCTATGGCTACACCTTC.

The rearrangement links TRBV7-2 to TRBJ2-7; D ambiguous. The CDR3 has 16 amino acids. Trimming stripped 0 bases from V and 0 bases from J, with 12 bases between. CDR1 and CDR2 (germline): SGHTA, FQGNSA. The CDR3 coding sequence is TGTGCCAGCAGCTTAGCGAAGGGCACCCTCTCCTACGAGCAGTACTTC. It translates to CASSLAKGTLSYEQYF.

This clonotype was recorded a few times. The V call is TRBV30, the J call TRBJ2-5, with TRBD2 matching over 8 bases. Germline V gives CDR1 GTSNPN, CDR2 SVGIG (reference sequence). V was pared by 8 bases and J by 2 bases, with 7 bases of the junction left unmatched. There are 13 residues in the CDR3. The CDR3 nucleotides are TGTGCCGGGGAGCTAGCGGGTCAAGAGACCCAGTACTTC. Its translation is CAGELAGQETQYF.

The chain employs TRBV5-1 and TRBJ2-5; D call uncertain. This CDR3 region has 14 residues. Looked up from germline, CDR1 is SGHRS and CDR2 is YFSETQ. The V end was cut by 2 bases, the J end by 5 bases, with 13 bases between. The CDR3 here is CASSFLGGGETQYF. CDR3 nucleotides: TGCGCCAGCAGCTTCCTAGGCGGTGGGGAGACCCAGTACTTC.

This clonotype was seen many times. The V and J genes are TRBV6-5 and TRBJ2-7; possible D gene TRBD1, 6 bases. In germline, CDR1 is MNHEY, CDR2 SVGAGI. V lost 5 bases to trimming and J lost 0 bases, with 17 bases between them. The CDR3 runs to 16 residues. The CDR3 DNA reads as TGTGCCAGCAGTCCGACAGGAGGCCCCAGCTCCTACGAGCAGTACTTC. It specifies CASSPTGGPSSYEQYF.

CDR3 in amino acids: CASTRRGVKSYEQYF. In DNA form, the CDR3 reads TGTGCCAGCACCCGACGGGGTGTGAAATCCTACGAGCAGTACTTC. The chain is built from TRBV28 and TRBJ2-7; the D gene is possibly TRBD2 (5 bases). This CDR3 region has 15 residues. V shed 7 bases and J shed 1 base, with 17 bases lying between them. The germline gives CDR1 MDHEN, CDR2 SYDVKM.

This clonotype has only one observation. The rearrangement joins TRBV7-9 to TRBJ2-1, with D perhaps TRBD2 (6 bases). This CDR3 spans 13 amino acids. Germline assignment: CDR1 SEHNR and CDR2 FQNEAQ (reference sequence). Trimming cost V 5 bases and J 7 bases, with 12 bases left between them. Here the CDR3 DNA reads TGTGCCAGCAGCGCGCCACTAGCAAATGAGCAGTTCTTC. Its translation is CASSAPLANEQFF.